A single sample is the source of the 25 T cell receptor beta chains below, sequenced in a study of early T cells in non-severe SARS-CoV-2 infection. TCRdb independently ran MiXCR on the 5' RACE reads; one entry per CDR3 protein. The data show 30,000 to 45,000 distinct CDR3 sequences, with 4.5% to 7% seen just once and approximately 4% held by the top ten. Sequencing was performed on whole blood, taken at baseline. The receptors come from an adult who was a healthcare worker with PCR-confirmed SARS-CoV-2 infection or an uninfected control (not recorded which).

The sample holds many counts of this clonotype. V usage is TRBV7-9 and J usage is TRBJ2-4; 10 positions match TRBD1. CDR3 size: 15 residues. V was clipped by 5 bases and J by 1 base; unmatched bases: 2. Germline values: CDR1 SEHNR, CDR2 FQNEAQ (reference sequence). The CDR3 nucleotides are TGTGCCAGCAGCCCGGGACAGGGGGCCAAAAACATTCAGTACTTC. It is translated as CASSPGQGAKNIQYF.

This clonotype appeared many times. No DNA is shown, since the ends of the CDR3 on it are uncertain; the CDR3 is the one TCRdb lists. The chain carries TRBV7-3 and TRBJ2-5; the table assigns TRBD1, which was not confirmed against the DNA. The germline V gene has CDR1 SGHTA and CDR2 FQGTGA. Inclusive of both ends, the CDR3 amounts to 13 amino acids. CDR3 residues: CASSFGPGETQYF.

This clonotype was counted at least ten times. The genes are TRBV18 and TRBJ2-1, with 9 bases matching TRBD1. Trimming at V came to 2 bases and at J to 7 bases, leaving 6 bases not matched to a gene. The CDR3 consists of 15 residues. The germline V gene encodes CDR1 KGHSH and CDR2 LQKENI. The CDR3 spells CASSPFGDRVNEQFF. CDR3 DNA sequence: TGTGCCAGCTCACCATTCGGGGACAGGGTGAATGAGCAGTTCTTC.

This clonotype was detected many times. The chain recombines TRBV15 with TRBJ2-4; possible D gene TRBD2, 5 bases. The CDR3 sequence is 18 residues long. Germline CDR1 is LNHNV and CDR2 is YYDKDF (reference sequence). Trimming pared 2 bases from V and 0 bases from J, leaving 17 bases between. CDR3 residues: CATSRPPGGEGAKNIQYF. CDR3 bases: TGTGCCACCAGCAGACCCCCGGGTGGTGAGGGAGCCAAAAACATTCAGTACTTC.

This clonotype was detected ten times or more. The rearrangement links TRBV7-9 to TRBJ2-3; 8 bases are shared with TRBD2. The CDR3 consists of 16 residues. CDR1 SEHNR and CDR2 FQNEAQ come from the germline V gene (reference sequence). Trimming at V came to 9 bases and at J to 0 bases, leaving 11 bases not matched to a gene. The DNA of the CDR3 is TGTGCCAGTCTGATGGGCGGGGGGCCTAGCACAGATACGCAGTATTTT. Translation gives CASLMGGGPSTDTQYF.

By its share, this clonotype is medium-sized. The V gene is TRBV27, the J gene TRBJ1-5, with unresolved D. Germline V gene lookup returns CDR1 MNHEY and CDR2 SMNVEV (reference sequence). V was shortened by 6 bases and J by 4 bases, with 13 bases between the two germline ends. The CDR3 is made up of 14 amino acids. The CDR3 sequence: CASSRWDGNQPQHF. In nucleotides, the CDR3 is TGTGCCAGCAGCCGCTGGGATGGTAATCAGCCCCAGCATTTT.

Ten or more counts support this clonotype. The chain is built from TRBV30 and TRBJ1-1, with a tentative D call TRBD1 (5 bases). The germline V gene encodes CDR1 GTSNPN and CDR2 SVGIG (reference sequence). Trimming cost V 3 bases and J 10 bases, with 18 bases left between them. The length of the CDR3 is 13 residues. In DNA, the CDR3 is TGTGCCTGGAGCTACGACAGCCTCTGGGGAGCTTTCTTT. Translation: CAWSYDSLWGAFF.

This clonotype was seen many times. The V and J genes are TRBV7-9 and TRBJ1-5, with TRBD1 as a possible D gene (5 bases). The V gene lost 3 bases and the J gene lost 3 bases, with 9 bases spanning the gap. CDR1 is SEHNR, CDR2 FQNEAQ, per germline (reference sequence). The CDR3 sequence is 14 residues long. The CDR3 nucleotides read TGTGCCAGCAGCTTCGACAGTTCCAATCAGCCCCAGCATTTT. Protein sequence: CASSFDSSNQPQHF.

This clonotype was seen repeatedly, ten times or more. The chain links TRBV12-3 or TRBV12-4 to TRBJ2-1; D call uncertain. This CDR3 contains 11 residues. V lost 6 bases and J 3 bases, leaving 3 bases between the germline ends. CDR3 in amino acids: CASSRYNEQFF. CDR3 DNA sequence: TGTGCCAGCAGCCGCTACAATGAGCAGTTCTTC.

In this sample, this clonotype turned up many times. V and J are TRBV7-6 and TRBJ2-1, with D tentatively TRBD2 (6 bases). V lost 5 bases to trimming and J lost 15 bases, with 26 bases between them. Germline V CDR1 and CDR2: SGHVS, FNYEAQ. The CDR3 contains 15 residues. The CDR3 spells CASSLKLADPGTGFF. Written as DNA, the CDR3 is TGTGCCAGCAGCCTCAAATTAGCGGACCCCGGCACAGGGTTCTTC.

This clonotype was counted many times. The rearrangement uses TRBV14 and TRBJ2-3, with D tentatively TRBD2 (5 bases). V lost 5 bases and J 2 bases, leaving 17 bases between the germline ends. The germline CDR1 and CDR2 sequences are SGHDN and FVKESK. This CDR3 comprises 16 residues. The CDR3 coding sequence is TGTGCCAGCAGCTCCCAAACCGGACTCAACACAGATACGCAGTATTTT. It codes for CASSSQTGLNTDTQYF. The whole variable domain, remainder taken from reference TRBV14 and TRBJ2-3, is EAGVTQFPSHSVIEKGQTVTLRCDPISGHDNLYWYRRVMGKEIKFLLHFVKESKQDESGMPNNRFLAERTGGTYSTLKVQPAELEDSGVYFCASSSQTGLNTDTQYFGPGTRLTVL.

This clonotype was seen at least ten times. The chain carries TRBV6-6 and TRBJ1-2, with D uncertain. Trimming left V 2 bases short and J 8 bases short, with 9 bases between. The germline CDR1 and CDR2 sequences are MNHNY and SVGAGI (reference sequence). The CDR3 consists of 12 residues. The DNA for the CDR3 is TGTGCCAGCAGTTACAAAGAGTCCGGCTACACCTTC. This gives the protein CASSYKESGYTF.

Only a few counts were recorded for this clonotype. V usage is TRBV14 and J usage is TRBJ1-4; no reliable D call. From germline, CDR1 is SGHDN and CDR2 FVKESK. The CDR3 sequence is 14 residues long. Trimming left V 5 bases short and J 8 bases short, with 15 bases between. CDR3 nucleotides: TGTGCCAGCAGCGGAAACCAAAAAATGGAAAAACTGTTTTTT. This translates into CASSGNQKMEKLFF.

This clonotype turned up a few times. The rearrangement uses TRBV25-1 and TRBJ2-6; unclear D gene. CDR1 MGHDK and CDR2 SYGVNS come from the germline V gene. The ends were cut back, 3 bases at V and 1 base at J, with 10 bases in the middle. This CDR3 region has 16 residues. This CDR3 reads CASSESRSSGANVLTF. Here the CDR3 DNA reads TGTGCCAGCAGTGAGTCTAGGAGTTCTGGGGCCAACGTCCTGACTTTC.

In this sample, this clonotype turned up many times. The chain uses TRBV3-1 and TRBJ2-2; no clear D. Deletions cut 8 bases from V and 5 bases from J, with 6 bases between. The CDR3 totals 11 residues. Germline V gene data show CDR1 as LGHDT and CDR2 as YNNKEL (reference sequence). The CDR3 region has the DNA TGTGCCAGCGACGGTACCGGGGAGCTGTTTTTT. Protein: CASDGTGELFF.

This clonotype was picked up many times. This chain links TRBV2 with TRBJ1-5; 7 bases match TRBD1. This CDR3 spans 15 amino acids. With 6 bases clipped from V and 1 base from J, the junction kept 6 bases outside the gene matches. Per germline, CDR1 SNHLY and CDR2 FYNNEI. The CDR3 protein is CASRRTGPSNQPQHF. The CDR3 DNA follows: TGTGCCAGCAGGAGGACAGGACCAAGCAATCAGCCCCAGCATTTT.

This clonotype showed up many times. V and J are TRBV29-1 and TRBJ2-7, with D hard to call. Germline CDR1 SQVTM, CDR2 ANQGSEA. V lost 5 bases and J 7 bases, leaving 6 bases between the germline ends. The CDR3 runs to 9 residues. CDR3 bases: TGCAGCGTTCTATATGAGCAGTACTTC. It translates to CSVLYEQYF.

In its sample, this clonotype was seen many times. The V gene is TRBV27, the J gene TRBJ1-1; perhaps TRBD1 as D (6 bases). The CDR3 totals 15 residues. V lost 4 bases and J 1 base, leaving 13 bases between the germline ends. Germline CDR1 reads MNHEY; CDR2 reads SMNVEV (reference sequence). CDR3 in DNA: TGTGCCAGCAGTTCCGGACAGATCGGGAACACTGAAGCTTTCTTT. This codes for CASSSGQIGNTEAFF.

This clonotype appeared many times. The genes are TRBV6-2 or TRBV6-3 and TRBJ2-7; D is possibly TRBD2 (6 bases). CDR3 length: 13 residues. Trimming cost V 6 bases and J 5 bases, with 14 bases left between them. Germline lookup yields CDR1 MNHEY and CDR2 SVGEGT. The CDR3 coding sequence is TGTGCCAGCAGGGGCCCTAGCGAACACGAGCAGTACTTC. Protein sequence: CASRGPSEHEQYF.

V and J are TRBV6-4 and TRBJ2-6; D call uncertain. Trimming stripped 2 bases from V and 3 bases from J, with 11 bases between. The CDR3 extends over 16 amino acids. Germline CDR1 and CDR2: MRHNA and SNTAGT. The CDR3 sequence is CASSDRANFGANVLTF. The CDR3 DNA sequence: TGTGCCAGCAGTGACCGAGCCAACTTTGGGGCCAACGTCCTGACTTTC.

This clonotype was found many times. This chain connects TRBV10-2 to TRBJ2-3; D is unresolved. This CDR3 is 15 amino acids long. Germline CDR1 is WSHSY and CDR2 is SAAADI. The V and J ends lost 6 bases and 6 bases respectively, with 19 bases between them. The CDR3 DNA sequence: TGCGCCAGCAGGGGCCTGGGCGGAGATGGGGATACGCAGTATTTT. Its translation is CASRGLGGDGDTQYF.

There are many counts of this clonotype. The chain employs TRBV5-4 and TRBJ2-1; TRBD2 agrees at 13 bases. The CDR3 has 16 residues. The V and J ends lost 6 bases and 6 bases, in that order; junction bases with no gene match: 9. The germline V gene has CDR1 SGHNT and CDR2 YYREEE (reference sequence). The CDR3 region is CASTKLGLAGANEQFF. DNA of the CDR3: TGTGCCAGCACCAAATTAGGACTAGCGGGAGCCAATGAGCAGTTCTTC.

This clonotype was counted ten times or more. This sequence joins TRBV5-4 and TRBJ2-5; the match to TRBD1 covers 7 bases. V trimming: 6 bases; J trimming: 2 bases; junction bases outside the gene matches: 7. CDR1 is SGHNT, CDR2 YYREEE, per germline (reference sequence). The CDR3 sequence is 14 residues long. CDR3 in amino acids: CASKSGTVQETQYF. As DNA, the CDR3 is TGTGCCAGCAAGTCCGGGACAGTTCAAGAGACCCAGTACTTC.

The sample holds many counts of this clonotype. The J gene is TRBJ2-1, the V gene TRBV9, with 9 bases matching TRBD2. This CDR3 comprises 17 residues. V lost 4 bases to trimming and J lost 0 bases; unmatched junction nucleotides: 8. Per germline, CDR1 SGDLS and CDR2 YYNGEE. The CDR3 DNA reads as TGTGCCAGCAGCCTAAGACTTAGCGGGAGCTCCTACAATGAGCAGTTCTTC. Its translation: CASSLRLSGSSYNEQFF.

This clonotype was observed many times. CDR3: CASSGPRWLANNEQFF. Written as DNA, the CDR3 is TGTGCCAGCAGTGGGCCCCGTTGGCTCGCGAACAATGAGCAGTTCTTC. The gene calls are TRBV2 and TRBJ2-1; no firm D call. Deletions cut 4 bases from V and 5 bases from J, with 18 bases between. Germline V CDR1 and CDR2: SNHLY, FYNNEI. The CDR3 contains 16 residues.